The 7 T cell receptor beta chains below were found in one sample sequenced in a study of response to subunit inactivated influenza vaccine. MiXCR, run by TCRdb on the RT-PCR reads, gives a single entry per CDR3 protein. The sample shows about 500,000 distinct CDR3 sequences, 6.5% to 8% of them seen only once. The input for sequencing was PBMCs from blood, taken less than 25 months after vaccination. The source of these receptors is a man aged 50 to 75 who received an inactivated influenza vaccine.

The rearrangement joins TRBV4-1 to TRBJ2-4, with D hard to call. The CDR3 loop spans 15 amino acids. Germline V CDR1 and CDR2: MGHRA, YSYEKL. V gave up 1 base and J gave up 10 bases, with 17 bases separating them. The CDR3, as DNA: TGCGCCAGCAGCCAAGGTGGGCAGGCCCTGGGGATTCAGTACTTC. Its translation: CASSQGGQALGIQYF.

The chain carries TRBV7-9 and TRBJ2-7; the match to TRBD2 covers 7 bases. Germline CDR1 is SEHNR and CDR2 is FQNEAQ (reference sequence). The CDR3 loop spans 14 amino acids. The ends lost 1 base at V and 5 bases at J; junction bases unmatched: 5. CDR3 in DNA: TGTGCCAGCAGCTTAGGCGGGAGAAACGACGAGCAGTACTTC. Translation: CASSLGGRNDEQYF.

The CDR3 spells CSARRQGILDTIYF. In DNA form, the CDR3 reads TGCAGTGCTAGGCGACAGGGGATCCTAGACACCATATATTTT. The rearrangement links TRBV20-1 to TRBJ1-3; TRBD1 matches at 8 bases. CDR1 is DFQATT and CDR2 is SNEGSKA in the germline V gene (reference sequence). Losses at the gene ends were 3 bases for V and 8 bases for J; bases not matched to a gene: 9. The CDR3 loop spans 14 amino acids.

This clonotype was picked up many times. As DNA, the CDR3 is TGCGCCAGCAGACCCGGGCTGACTAGCGGGGGGCCCGTGGGATGGAATGAGCAGTTCTTC. It translates to CASRPGLTSGGPVGWNEQFF. The chain couples TRBV5-1 to TRBJ2-1, with 13 bases identical to TRBD2. The CDR3 contains 20 residues. J lost 7 bases, V lost 5 bases, and 21 bases had no gene match. Germline V gene lookup returns CDR1 SGHRS and CDR2 YFSETQ.

The chain employs TRBV6-1 and TRBJ2-3, with D hard to call. This CDR3 contains 12 residues. Germline CDR1 MNHNS, CDR2 SASEGT. Trimming cost V 3 bases and J 5 bases, with 6 bases left between them. DNA of the CDR3: TGTGCCAGCAGTGACGGCAGAGATACGCAGTATTTT. It translates to CASSDGRDTQYF.

The sample holds many counts of this clonotype. CDR3 amino acids: CASSTTVGGYEQYF. DNA of the CDR3: TGTGCCAGCAGCACCACGGTGGGGGGCTACGAGCAGTACTTC. V usage is TRBV6-1 and J usage is TRBJ2-7; tentatively, D is TRBD2 (6 bases). CDR3 length: 14 residues. The V and J ends lost 6 bases and 3 bases respectively, with 15 bases between them. CDR1 and CDR2 (germline): MNHNS, SASEGT.

The chain recombines TRBV20-1 with TRBJ2-5, with D tentatively TRBD2 (5 bases). This CDR3 has 13 amino acids. The germline V and J ends were trimmed by 3 bases and 5 bases, with 13 bases remaining between them. Germline values: CDR1 DFQATT, CDR2 SNEGSKA (reference sequence). In nucleotides, the CDR3 is TGCAGTGCTAGTGGTGCTAGCCTTGAGACCCAGTACTTC. Its protein product is CSASGASLETQYF.